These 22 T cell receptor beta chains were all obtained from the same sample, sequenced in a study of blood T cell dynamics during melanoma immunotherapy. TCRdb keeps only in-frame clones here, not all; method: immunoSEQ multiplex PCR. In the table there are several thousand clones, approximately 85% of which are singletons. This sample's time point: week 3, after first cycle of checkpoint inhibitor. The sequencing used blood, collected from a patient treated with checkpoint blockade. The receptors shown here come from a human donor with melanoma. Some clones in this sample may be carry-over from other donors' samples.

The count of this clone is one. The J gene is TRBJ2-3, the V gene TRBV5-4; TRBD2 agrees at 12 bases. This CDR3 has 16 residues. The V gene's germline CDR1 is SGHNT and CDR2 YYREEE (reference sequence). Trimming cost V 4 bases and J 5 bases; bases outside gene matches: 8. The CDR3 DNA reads TGTGCCAGCAGCCACCCTAGCGGGGGGGTGGGAGATACGCAGTATTTT. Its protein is CASSHPSGGVGDTQYF.

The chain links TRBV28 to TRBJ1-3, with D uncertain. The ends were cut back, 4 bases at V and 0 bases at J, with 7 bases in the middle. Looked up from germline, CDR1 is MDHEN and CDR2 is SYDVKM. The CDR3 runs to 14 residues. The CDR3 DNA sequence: TGTGCCAGCAGTTCGGGCCTCTCTGGAAACACCATATATTTT. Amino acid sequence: CASSSGLSGNTIYF.

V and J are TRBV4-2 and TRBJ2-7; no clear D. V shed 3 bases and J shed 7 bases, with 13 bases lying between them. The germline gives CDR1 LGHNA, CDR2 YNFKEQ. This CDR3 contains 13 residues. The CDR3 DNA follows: TGTGCCAGCAGCCAGACAACTACCGGAGAGCAGTACTTC. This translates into CASSQTTTGEQYF.

The CDR3 DNA is TGCAGTATGAGCGGGGGAGCTGAGCAGTTCTTC. Translated: CSMSGGAEQFF. V usage is TRBV20-1 and J usage is TRBJ2-1, with TRBD2 matching 8 bases. Germline V gene data show CDR1 as DFQATT and CDR2 as SNEGSKA (reference sequence). This CDR3 is built from 11 residues. J gave up 9 bases and V 8 bases, and 6 bases lay outside the gene matches.

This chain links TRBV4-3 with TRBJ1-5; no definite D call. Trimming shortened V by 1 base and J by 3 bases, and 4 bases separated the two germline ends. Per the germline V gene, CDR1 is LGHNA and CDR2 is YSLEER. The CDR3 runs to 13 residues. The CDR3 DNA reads TGCGCCAGCAGCCAAGCCCACAATCAGCCCCAGCATTTT. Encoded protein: CASSQAHNQPQHF.

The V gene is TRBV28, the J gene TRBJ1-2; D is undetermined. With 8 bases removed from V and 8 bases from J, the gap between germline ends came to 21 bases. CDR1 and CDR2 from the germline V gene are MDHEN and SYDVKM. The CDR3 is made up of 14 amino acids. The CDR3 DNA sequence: TGTGCCAGCCCCCCTAGACCGCGAACTGAGGGCTACACCTTC. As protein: CASPPRPRTEGYTF.

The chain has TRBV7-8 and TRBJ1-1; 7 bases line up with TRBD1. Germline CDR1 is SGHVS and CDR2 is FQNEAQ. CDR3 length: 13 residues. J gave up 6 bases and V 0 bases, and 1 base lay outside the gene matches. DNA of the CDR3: TGTGCCAGCAGCTTAGCAGGGGGCGCTGAAGCTTTCTTT. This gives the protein CASSLAGGAEAFF.

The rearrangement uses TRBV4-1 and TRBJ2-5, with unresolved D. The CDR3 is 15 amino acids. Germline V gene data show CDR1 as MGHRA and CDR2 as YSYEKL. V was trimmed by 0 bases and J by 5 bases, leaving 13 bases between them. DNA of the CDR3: TGCGCCAGCAGCCAAGATAGGAACAATAGGGAGACCCAGTACTTC. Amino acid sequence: CASSQDRNNRETQYF.

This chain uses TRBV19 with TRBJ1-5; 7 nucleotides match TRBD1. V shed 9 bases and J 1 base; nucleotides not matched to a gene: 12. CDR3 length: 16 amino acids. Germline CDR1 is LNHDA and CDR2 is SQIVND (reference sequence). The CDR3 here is CASSRGQGVSNQPQHF. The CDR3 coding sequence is TGTGCCAGCTCCCGAGGGCAGGGGGTGAGCAATCAGCCCCAGCATTTT.

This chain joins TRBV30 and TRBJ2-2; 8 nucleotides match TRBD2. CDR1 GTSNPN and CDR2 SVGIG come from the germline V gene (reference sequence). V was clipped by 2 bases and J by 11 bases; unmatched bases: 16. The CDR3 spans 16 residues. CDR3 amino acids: CAWSPTGTPSGQELFF. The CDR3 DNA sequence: TGTGCCTGGAGTCCCACCGGGACCCCTAGCGGGCAAGAGCTGTTTTTT.

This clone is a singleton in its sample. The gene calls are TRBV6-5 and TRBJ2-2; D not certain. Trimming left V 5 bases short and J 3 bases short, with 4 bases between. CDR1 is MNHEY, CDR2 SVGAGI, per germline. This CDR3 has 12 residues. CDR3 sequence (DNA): TGTGCCAGCAGTCAATACACCGGGGAGCTGTTTTTT. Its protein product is CASSQYTGELFF.

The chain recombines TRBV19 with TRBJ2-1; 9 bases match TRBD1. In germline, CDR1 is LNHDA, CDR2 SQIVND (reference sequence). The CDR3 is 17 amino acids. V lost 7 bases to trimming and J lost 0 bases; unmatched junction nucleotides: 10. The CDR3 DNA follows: TGTGCCAGTATGGGGACAGGGAGTGGGCCCTCCTACAATGAGCAGTTCTTC. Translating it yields CASMGTGSGPSYNEQFF.

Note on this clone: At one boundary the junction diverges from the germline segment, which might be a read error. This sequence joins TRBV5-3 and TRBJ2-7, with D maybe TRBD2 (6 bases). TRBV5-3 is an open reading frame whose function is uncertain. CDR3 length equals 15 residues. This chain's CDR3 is CASSQAGQGNEEQYF. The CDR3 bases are TGCGCCAGCAGCCAGGCGGGGCAGGGAAATGAAGAGCAGTACTTC.

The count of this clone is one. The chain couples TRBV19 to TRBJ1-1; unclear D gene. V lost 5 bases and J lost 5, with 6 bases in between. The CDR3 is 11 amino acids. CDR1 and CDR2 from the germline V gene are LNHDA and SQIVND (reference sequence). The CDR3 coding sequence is TGTGCCAGTAGTGGGCGGACTGAAGCTTTCTTT. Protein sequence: CASSGRTEAFF. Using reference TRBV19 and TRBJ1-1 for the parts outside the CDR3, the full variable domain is DGGITQSPKYLFRKEGQNVTLSCEQNLNHDAMYWYRQDPGQGLRLIYYSQIVNDFQKGDIAEGYSVSREKKESFPLTVTSAQKNPTAFYLCASSGRTEAFFGQGTRLTVV.

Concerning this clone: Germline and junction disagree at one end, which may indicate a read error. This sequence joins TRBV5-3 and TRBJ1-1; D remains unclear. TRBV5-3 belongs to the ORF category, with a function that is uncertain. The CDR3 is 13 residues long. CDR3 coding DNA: TGTGCCAGCAGCTTAAATGAGCCCACTGAAGCTTTCTTT. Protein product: CASSLNEPTEAFF.

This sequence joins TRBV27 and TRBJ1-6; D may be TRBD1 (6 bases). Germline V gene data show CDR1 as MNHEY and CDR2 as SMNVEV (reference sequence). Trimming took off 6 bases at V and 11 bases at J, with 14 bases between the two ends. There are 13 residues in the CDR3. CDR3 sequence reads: CASSPEGVAPLHF. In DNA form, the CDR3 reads TGTGCCAGCAGCCCAGAGGGGGTAGCACCCCTCCACTTT.

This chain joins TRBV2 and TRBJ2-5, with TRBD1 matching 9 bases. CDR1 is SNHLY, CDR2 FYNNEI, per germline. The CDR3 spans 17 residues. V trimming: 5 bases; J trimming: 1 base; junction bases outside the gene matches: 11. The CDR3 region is CASSYPAGDRAQETQYF. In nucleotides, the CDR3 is TGTGCCAGCAGTTACCCCGCCGGGGACAGGGCCCAAGAGACCCAGTACTTC.

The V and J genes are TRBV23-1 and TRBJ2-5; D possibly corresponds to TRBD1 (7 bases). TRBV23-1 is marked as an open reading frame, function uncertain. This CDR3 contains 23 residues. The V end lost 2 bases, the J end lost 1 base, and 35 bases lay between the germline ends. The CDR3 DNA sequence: TGCGCCAGCAGTCAAGGAGTGGGGTTGGCGGTTGGGCGGACGGGGGACAGCCAAGAGACCCAGTACTTC. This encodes CASSQGVGLAVGRTGDSQETQYF.

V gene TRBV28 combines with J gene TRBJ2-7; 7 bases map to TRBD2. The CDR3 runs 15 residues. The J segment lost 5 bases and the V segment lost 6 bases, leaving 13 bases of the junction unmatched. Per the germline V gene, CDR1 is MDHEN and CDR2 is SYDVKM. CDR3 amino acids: CASSRPGRGSNEQYF. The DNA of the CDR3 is TGTGCCAGCAGCCGCCCGGGGCGCGGGAGTAACGAGCAGTACTTC.

The CDR3 here is CASSSGTVQETQYF. CDR3 DNA sequence: TGTGCCAGCAGCAGCGGGACAGTCCAAGAGACCCAGTACTTC. The rearrangement joins TRBV5-5 to TRBJ2-5; possibly TRBD1 or TRBD2 for D (7 bases each). The germline gives CDR1 SGHKS, CDR2 YYEKEE (reference sequence). Between the trimmed V and J ends, which lost 4 bases and 1 base, there was a span of 11 bases. This CDR3 has 14 amino acids.

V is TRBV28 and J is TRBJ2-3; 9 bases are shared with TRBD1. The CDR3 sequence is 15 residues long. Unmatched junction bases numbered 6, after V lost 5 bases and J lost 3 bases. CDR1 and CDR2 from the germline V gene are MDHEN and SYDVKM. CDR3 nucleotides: TGTGCCAGCAGTGCATACAGGGGGCGTACAGATACGCAGTATTTT. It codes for CASSAYRGRTDTQYF. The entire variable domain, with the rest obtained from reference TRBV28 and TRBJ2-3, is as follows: DVKVTQSSRYLVKRTGEKVFLECVQDMDHENMFWYRQDPGLGLRLIYFSYDVKMKEKGDIPEGYSVSREKKERFSLILESASTNQTSMYLCASSAYRGRTDTQYFGPGTRLTVL.

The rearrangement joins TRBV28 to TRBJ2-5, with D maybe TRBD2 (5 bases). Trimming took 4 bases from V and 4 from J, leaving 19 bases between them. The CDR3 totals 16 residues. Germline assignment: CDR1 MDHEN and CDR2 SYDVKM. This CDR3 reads CASSSPLLEGGETQYF. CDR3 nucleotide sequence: TGTGCCAGCAGTTCCCCCCTACTAGAGGGTGGAGAGACCCAGTACTTC.